Sequencing of this T cell receptor beta chain was carried out in a study of CD8+ T cells in alopecia areata. About the research overall: The authors grafted skin from approximately 6-13-month-old C3H/HeJ donors with spontaneous alopecia onto roughly 6-11-week-old female C3H/HeJ mice. Study results and limitations: Sequence data from scalp samples additionally include resident alphabeta T cells of normal skin. In lesional scalp, particularly from alopecia totalis/universalis, clonality was higher than in normal scalp. Between patients, shared TCR sequences were less clear than in mice. This was possibly due in part to HLA diversity in the patient population.

RNA was extracted and reverse transcribed into cDNA as the sequencing template. Assay: immunoSEQ multiplex PCR; the TCRdb copy retains only in-frame clones and omits some. This table holds around 290,000 clones with no singletons; the top ten claim approximately 1.2%. This clone was recorded a few times. The antigen is undetermined. Gene names refer to mouse genes. The read is 4 residues too short to cover the CDR3 end, so that end is filled in from the germline J gene. The CDR3 sequence is 13 residues long. Germline loops: CDR1 FNHDT, CDR2 SITEND (reference sequence). Combined cutaneous lymph node cells underwent sorting by CD4, CD8alpha, NKG2D, NKG2ACE and additional markers.

Source material: CD4+ T cells sorted from a lymph node. This clonotype originated in a C3H/HeJ mouse with alopecia areata. MHC haplotype of the strain: H2-k. V usage is TRBV19 and J usage is TRBJ1-2; 8 bases agree with TRBD1. CDR3 DNA, as far as it was read: TGTGCCAGCAGTACTCCAGGGGGCACC. Residues: CASSTPGGT. The whole CDR3 protein is CASSTPGGTDYTF.